The subject of this entry is one T cell receptor beta chain. There is no known antigen for this receptor. No base qualities exist here, and no much larger clone lies one base off it. Whole blood was collected in K2EDTA tubes by collaborating institutions according to the institutions' own protocols. Collaborator samples were shipped for TCRbeta analysis as frozen whole blood, isolated PBMCs, or DNA extracted from either sample type. This entry comes from a study of blood T cell repertoires in COVID-19 (dated by TCRdb to 2020 to 2021). Regarding the complete study: Collaborator samples came from the United States, Italy and Spain and covered acute and convalescent phases of COVID-19. The material from the prospective study consisted of cDNA or gDNA derived from T cells, B-cell-depleted T cells, or PBMCs. The dataset comprised deeply sampled blood TCRbeta repertoires from subjects exposed to, actively infected with, or recovered from COVID-19. The repertoires were released in a freely available public database intended as a resource for research on the immune response to SARS-CoV-2. The samples were drawn from two sources: the first 160 participants of the ongoing ImmuneRACE study, and over 950 subjects contributed by 6 global collaborators. The sample metadata nearly always contained a de-identified subject ID, COVID-19 status, age in years and sex. HLA class I and class II types, where available, came from metadata supplied by the sample provider rather than from assay-based typing. Paper-wide results and their limitations: How much clinical and demographic metadata was included differed by source and by participant, and the metadata was provided uncurated.

From the germline V gene, CDR1 is SNHLY and CDR2 is FYNNEI. Trimming takes 6 bases off V and 5 bases off J; junction bases not matched to a gene: 4. Including cysteine and phenylalanine, the CDR3 has 14 amino acids. Just CDR3 DNA is preserved here, 42 bases in frame from base 1. TCRbeta CDR3 regions were amplified from genomic DNA using the immunoSEQ Assay, a bias-controlled multiplex PCR. As for how the authors treated the data: Within the assay, amplification of reference gene primers was used to estimate how many nucleated cells each sample contained. To quantify the absolute abundance of each unique TCRbeta CDR3 rearrangement, sequence reads were collapsed and filtered. For each sample, productive Simpson clonality was calculated by taking the square root of Simpson's diversity index across productive rearrangements. This is the immuneACCESS table as TCRdb keeps it, with only in-frame sequences that have V and J called. A part of the clones is gone; compared with another copy, unresolved V genes explain less than half, and the rest is unexplained. The D gene and trimming were derived from the DNA, and the V and J assignments and clone size from that table. The sample includes 300,000 to 450,000 clones, with about 80% observed a single time. Around 1.1% of the sample goes to the ten largest clones.

This TCR derives from a human donor with acute or convalescent COVID-19. The donor label of this sample is uncertain. Input material: peripheral blood. The chain joins TRBV2 to TRBJ2-2; 9 middle bases align to TRBD1. CDR3 loop: CASRGQGRTGELFF. Read as DNA, the sequence is TGTGCCAGCAGGGGACAGGGCAGAACCGGGGAGCTGTTTTTT.